The TCR beta chain under discussion was sequenced for a study of blood T cell repertoires in COVID-19. Overall study: Samples of COVID-19 (acute and convalescent) were obtained from the United States, Italy and Spain.

Everyone who took part was roughly 18 to 100 years old, and they came from roughly 25 US areas. Assignments of participants to cohorts depended upon their own reported clinical history. Original handling: Nucleated cell counts were estimated from reference gene primer amplification. The method was immunoSEQ multiplex PCR; TCRdb's version includes in-frame clones alone and lacks a portion of them. The V and J calls and clone size come from that table; D and trimming were worked out from the DNA. The repertoire holds around 320,000 clones, nearly 90% seen once, with around 4.3% in the top ten. A single count supports this clone. The TCR sequence derives from a young woman with acute COVID-19. Sequences were obtained from PBMCs or T cells enriched from blood (not recorded which).

The CDR3 here is CSVRGTGDGTEAFF. DNA of the CDR3: TGCAGCGTTCGGGGGACAGGCGATGGGACTGAAGCTTTCTTT. The chain recombines TRBV29-1 with TRBJ1-1; 8 bases agree with TRBD1. The germline V gene has CDR1 SQVTM and CDR2 ANQGSEA. The CDR3 contains 14 residues. Losses at the gene ends were 5 bases for V and 5 bases for J; bases not matched to a gene: 10.